Shown below are 15 T cell receptor beta chains from a single sample sequenced in a study of T cell responses to AZD1222 COVID-19 vaccine (dated by TCRdb to the early 2020s). The time point tag for this specimen amounts to: about 28 days (+/-7) after the second vaccine dose. To prepare the library, the immunoSEQ multiplex PCR assay was applied. Drawn from immuneACCESS, this table holds only the in-frame rearrangements with V and J called that TCRdb kept. Clones are partly lost; checked studies trace under half to an unresolved V gene and leave the rest unexplained. The sample profile shows 150,000 to 200,000 clones; approximately 90% of them were found once. Together, the top ten hold under 1.5% of the sample. This specimen consisted of peripheral blood, obtained 28 days after the second AZD1222 dose. The receptors were gathered from an adult who received the AZD1222 COVID-19 vaccine.

This chain uses TRBV25-1 with TRBJ2-5, with a possible D match to TRBD1 (7 bases). Trimming removed 2 bases from V and 5 bases from J, with 15 bases in between. Germline-derived CDR1 and CDR2 are MGHDK and SYGVNS. The CDR3 is made up of 15 amino acids. CDR3 DNA sequence: TGTGCCAGCAGTGAAGGTGGCAGGGGGAGGGAGACCCAGTACTTC. It specifies CASSEGGRGRETQYF.

The V gene is TRBV20-1, the J gene TRBJ1-2, with TRBD1 as a possible D gene (5 bases). The germline V gene has CDR1 DFQATT and CDR2 SNEGSKA (reference sequence). This CDR3 has 9 amino acids. This CDR3 reads CSPGGDYTF. The CDR3 DNA reads TGCAGCCCGGGGGGGGACTACACCTTC.

This clone has a handful of counts. The chain recombines TRBV25-1 with TRBJ1-2; TRBD1 agrees at 7 bases. The ends lost 5 bases at V and 5 bases at J; junction bases unmatched: 5. In germline, CDR1 is MGHDK, CDR2 SYGVNS. This CDR3 spans 13 amino acids. The CDR3 nucleotides are TGTGCCAGCAGTTTCCAGGGGGAGTATGGCTACACCTTC. This sequence encodes CASSFQGEYGYTF.

J is TRBJ2-1 and V is TRBV19, with 9 bases aligning to TRBD1. With V trimmed by 4 bases and J by 9 bases, 7 bases remained unmatched. There are 14 residues in the CDR3. The germline gives CDR1 LNHDA, CDR2 SQIVND (reference sequence). This CDR3 reads CASSRTGVESEQFF. DNA of the CDR3: TGTGCCAGTAGTAGGACAGGGGTCGAGAGTGAGCAGTTCTTC.

This chain joins TRBV6-1 and TRBJ1-2; tentative D call: TRBD1 (6 bases). Germline CDR1 is MNHNS and CDR2 is SASEGT. The CDR3 is 14 amino acids. Trimming cost V 2 bases and J 4 bases, with 11 bases left between them. Here the CDR3 DNA reads TGTGCCAGCAGTGAATATTTACAGGGCTATGGCTACACCTTC. Its protein is CASSEYLQGYGYTF.

The chain uses TRBV19 and TRBJ2-1; D not certain. CDR3 length: 15 residues. V was clipped by 6 bases and J by 9 bases, with 21 bases between them. Germline-derived CDR1 and CDR2 are LNHDA and SQIVND (reference sequence). The DNA of the CDR3 is TGTGCCAGTAGCCAACTCGAGGCAGTCGGTAGTGAGCAGTTCTTC. It is translated as CASSQLEAVGSEQFF.

This clone was seen a few times. The J gene is TRBJ1-5, the V gene TRBV7-8; the D is unclear. V shed 3 bases and J shed 3 bases, with 9 bases lying between them. CDR1 and CDR2 from the germline V gene are SGHVS and FQNEAQ. The CDR3 length is 14 residues. Here the CDR3 reads CASSFAGFNQPQHF. CDR3 nucleotides: TGTGCCAGCAGCTTCGCGGGATTCAATCAGCCCCAGCATTTT.

V is TRBV18 and J is TRBJ1-2, with D hard to call. Germline loops: CDR1 KGHSH, CDR2 LQKENI. The CDR3 consists of 13 residues. Trimming stripped 4 bases from V and 4 bases from J, with 10 bases between. The CDR3 is CASSLGEAYGYTF. In DNA form, the CDR3 reads TGTGCCAGCTCACTTGGTGAAGCCTATGGCTACACCTTC.

This chain uses TRBV5-1 with TRBJ2-1; D is ambiguous. Germline lookup yields CDR1 SGHRS and CDR2 YFSETQ. The CDR3 is 13 residues long. V lost 1 base, J lost 2 bases, and 4 bases lay in between. The CDR3: CASSLSTYNEQFF. DNA of the CDR3: TGCGCCAGCAGCTTGTCCACCTACAATGAGCAGTTCTTC. Supplemented by reference TRBV5-1 and TRBJ2-1, the full variable domain reads KAGVTQTPRYLIKTRGQQVTLSCSPISGHRSVSWYQQTPGQGLQFLFEYFSETQRNKGNFPGRFSGRQFSNSRSEMNVSTLELGDSALYLCASSLSTYNEQFFGPGTRLTVL.

The chain has TRBV29-1 and TRBJ2-3; D remains ambiguous. Germline values: CDR1 SQVTM, CDR2 ANQGSEA. This CDR3 contains 14 residues. The V and J ends lost 4 bases and 0 bases respectively, with 11 bases between them. The CDR3 DNA is TGCAGCGTTGTTTTACGCACTAGCACAGATACGCAGTATTTT. Protein product: CSVVLRTSTDTQYF.

The genes are TRBV27 and TRBJ2-2; no clear D. The CDR3 is 15 residues long. Germline V gives CDR1 MNHEY, CDR2 SMNVEV (reference sequence). The V end lost 5 bases, the J end lost 2 bases, and 12 bases lay between the germline ends. The CDR3 sequence is CASSLSEGNTGELFF. The CDR3 DNA reads TGTGCCAGCAGTCTAAGTGAAGGAAACACCGGGGAGCTGTTTTTT.

The chain links TRBV7-9 to TRBJ1-1, with D tentatively TRBD1 (5 bases). Trimming cost V 1 base and J 4 bases, with 7 bases left between them. The germline gives CDR1 SEHNR, CDR2 FQNEAQ (reference sequence). CDR3 length: 13 amino acids. CDR3 DNA: TGTGCCAGCAGCTTAGACGGGGGCACTGAAGCTTTCTTT. Its protein product is CASSLDGGTEAFF.

In its sample, this clone was seen once. This rearrangement joins TRBV19 to TRBJ1-5; tentative D call: TRBD1 (5 bases). The CDR3 totals 16 residues. Trimming stripped 3 bases from V and 2 bases from J, with 14 bases between. Germline V gene data show CDR1 as LNHDA and CDR2 as SQIVND (reference sequence). DNA of the CDR3: TGTGCCAGTAGTATCCCTCAGGGTGGGGGCAATCAGCCCCAGCATTTT. Translated: CASSIPQGGGNQPQHF. Drawing the rest from reference TRBV19 and TRBJ1-5, the complete variable domain is DGGITQSPKYLFRKEGQNVTLSCEQNLNHDAMYWYRQDPGQGLRLIYYSQIVNDFQKGDIAEGYSVSREKKESFPLTVTSAQKNPTAFYLCASSIPQGGGNQPQHFGDGTRLSIL.

This sequence joins TRBV5-1 and TRBJ2-7; the match to TRBD2 covers 11 bases. Germline-derived CDR1 and CDR2 are SGHRS and YFSETQ. The CDR3 is 15 residues long. Trimming cost V 0 bases and J 5 bases; bases outside gene matches: 4. The CDR3 region has the DNA TGCGCCAGCAGCTTGGCTGGGACTAGCGGCGACGAGCAGTACTTC. Residues: CASSLAGTSGDEQYF.

CDR3 in amino acids: CASSEGRTTQGYTF. The CDR3 DNA is TGTGCCAGCAGTGAAGGGCGGACAACTCAGGGCTACACCTTC. The chain joins TRBV6-1 to TRBJ1-2; maybe TRBD1 (5 bases). The CDR3 totals 14 residues. The V and J ends lost 1 base and 8 bases respectively, with 14 bases between them. Germline V CDR1 and CDR2: MNHNS, SASEGT.